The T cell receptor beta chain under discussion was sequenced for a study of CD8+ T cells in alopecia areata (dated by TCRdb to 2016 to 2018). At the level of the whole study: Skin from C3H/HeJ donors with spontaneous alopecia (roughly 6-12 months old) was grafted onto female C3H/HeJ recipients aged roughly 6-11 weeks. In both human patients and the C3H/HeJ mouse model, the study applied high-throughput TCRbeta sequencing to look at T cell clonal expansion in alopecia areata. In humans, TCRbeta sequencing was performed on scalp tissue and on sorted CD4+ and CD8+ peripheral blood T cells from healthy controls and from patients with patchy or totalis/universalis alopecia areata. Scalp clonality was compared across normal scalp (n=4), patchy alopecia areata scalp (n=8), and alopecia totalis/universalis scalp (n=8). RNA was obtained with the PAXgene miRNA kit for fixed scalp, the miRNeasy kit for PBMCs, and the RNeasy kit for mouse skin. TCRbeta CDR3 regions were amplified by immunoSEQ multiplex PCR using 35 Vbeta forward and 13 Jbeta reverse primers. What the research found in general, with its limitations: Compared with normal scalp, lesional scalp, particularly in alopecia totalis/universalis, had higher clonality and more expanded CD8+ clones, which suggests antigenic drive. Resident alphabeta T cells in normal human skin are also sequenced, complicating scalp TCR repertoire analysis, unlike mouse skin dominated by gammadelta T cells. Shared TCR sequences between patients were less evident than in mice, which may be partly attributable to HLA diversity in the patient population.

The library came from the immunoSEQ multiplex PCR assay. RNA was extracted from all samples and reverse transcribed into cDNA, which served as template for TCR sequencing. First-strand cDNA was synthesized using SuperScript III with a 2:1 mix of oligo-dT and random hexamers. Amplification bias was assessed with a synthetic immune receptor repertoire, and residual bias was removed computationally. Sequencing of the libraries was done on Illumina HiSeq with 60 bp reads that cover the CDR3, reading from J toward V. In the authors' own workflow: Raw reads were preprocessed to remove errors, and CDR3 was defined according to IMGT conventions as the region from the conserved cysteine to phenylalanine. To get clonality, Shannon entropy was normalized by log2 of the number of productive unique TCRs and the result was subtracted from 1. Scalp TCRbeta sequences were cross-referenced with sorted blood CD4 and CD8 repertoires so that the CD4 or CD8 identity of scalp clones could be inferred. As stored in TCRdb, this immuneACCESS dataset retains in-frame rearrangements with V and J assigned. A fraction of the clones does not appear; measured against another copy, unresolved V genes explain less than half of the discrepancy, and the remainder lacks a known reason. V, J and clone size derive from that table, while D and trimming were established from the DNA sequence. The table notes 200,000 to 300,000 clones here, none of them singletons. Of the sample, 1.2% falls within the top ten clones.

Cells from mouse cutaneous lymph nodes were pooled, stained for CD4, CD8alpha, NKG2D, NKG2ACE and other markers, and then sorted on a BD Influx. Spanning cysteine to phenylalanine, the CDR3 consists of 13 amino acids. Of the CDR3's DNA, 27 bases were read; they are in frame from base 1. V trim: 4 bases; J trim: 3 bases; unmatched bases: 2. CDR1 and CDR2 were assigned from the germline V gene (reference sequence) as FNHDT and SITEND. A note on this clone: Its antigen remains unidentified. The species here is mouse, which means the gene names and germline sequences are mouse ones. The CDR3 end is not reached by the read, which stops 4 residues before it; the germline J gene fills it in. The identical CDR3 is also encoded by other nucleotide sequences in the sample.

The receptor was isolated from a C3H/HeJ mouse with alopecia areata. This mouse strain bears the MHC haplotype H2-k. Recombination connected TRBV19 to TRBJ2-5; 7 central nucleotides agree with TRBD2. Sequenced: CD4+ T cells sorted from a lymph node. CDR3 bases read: TGTGCCAGCAGTCGACTGGGTCAAGAC. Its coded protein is CASSRLGQD. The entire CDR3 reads CASSRLGQDTQYF.